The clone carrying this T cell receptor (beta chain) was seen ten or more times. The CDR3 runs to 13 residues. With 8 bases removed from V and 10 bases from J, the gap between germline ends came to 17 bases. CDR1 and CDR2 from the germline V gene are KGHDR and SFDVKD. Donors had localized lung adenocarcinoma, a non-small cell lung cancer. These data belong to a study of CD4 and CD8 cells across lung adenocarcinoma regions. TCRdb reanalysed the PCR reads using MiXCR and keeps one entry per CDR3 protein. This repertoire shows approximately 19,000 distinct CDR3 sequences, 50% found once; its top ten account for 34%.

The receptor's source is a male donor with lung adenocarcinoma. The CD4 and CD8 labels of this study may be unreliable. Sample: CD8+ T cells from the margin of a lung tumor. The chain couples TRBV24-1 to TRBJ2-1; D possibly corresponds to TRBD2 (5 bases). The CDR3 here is CATKAGPSGEQFF. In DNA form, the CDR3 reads TGTGCCACCAAGGCAGGACCCAGCGGCGAGCAGTTCTTC.